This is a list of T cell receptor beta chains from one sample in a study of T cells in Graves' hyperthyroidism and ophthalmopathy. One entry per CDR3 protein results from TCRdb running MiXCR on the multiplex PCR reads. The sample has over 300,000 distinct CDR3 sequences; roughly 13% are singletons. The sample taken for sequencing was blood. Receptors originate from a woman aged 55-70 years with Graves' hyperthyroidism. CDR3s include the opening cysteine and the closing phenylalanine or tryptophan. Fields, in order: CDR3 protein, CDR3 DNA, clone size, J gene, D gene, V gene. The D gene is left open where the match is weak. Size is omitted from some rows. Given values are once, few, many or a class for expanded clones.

CDR3 protein: CASSFLPWTGFNGELFF; CDR3 DNA: TGTGCCAGCAGTTTTCTGCCCTGGACAGGGTTCAACGGGGAGCTGTTTTTT; clone size: many; J gene: TRBJ2-2; D gene: TRBD1; V gene: TRBV27
CDR3 protein: CASSTSPAKGDEQYF; CDR3 DNA: TGTGCCAGCTCAACCAGCCCAGCCAAAGGTGACGAGCAGTACTTC; clone size: .; J gene: TRBJ2-7; D gene: .; V gene: TRBV18
CDR3 protein: CATSEPLSEQFF; CDR3 DNA: TGTGCCACCAGTGAGCCCCTATCTGAGCAGTTCTTC; clone size: .; J gene: TRBJ2-1; D gene: .; V gene: TRBV24-1
CDR3 protein: CASSFVGGSGNTIYF; CDR3 DNA: TGTGCCAGCAGTTTCGTCGGGGGCTCTGGAAACACCATATATTTT; clone size: .; J gene: TRBJ1-3; D gene: .; V gene: TRBV12-3/TRBV12-4
CDR3 protein: CASRGGQQETQYF; CDR3 DNA: TGTGCCAGCAGGGGCGGACAGCAAGAGACCCAGTACTTC; clone size: many; J gene: TRBJ2-5; D gene: .; V gene: TRBV28
CDR3 protein: CASSLASGGGEQYF; CDR3 DNA: TGTGCCAGCAGTTTAGCGTCAGGGGGAGGCGAGCAGTACTTC; clone size: many; J gene: TRBJ2-7; D gene: .; V gene: TRBV27
CDR3 protein: CASSYTGLAGREQYF; CDR3 DNA: TGTGCCAGCAGTTACACGGGACTAGCGGGACGGGAGCAGTACTTC; clone size: few; J gene: TRBJ2-7; D gene: TRBD2; V gene: TRBV6-5
CDR3 protein: CSARSRSGQGGAEQFF; CDR3 DNA: TGCAGTGCTAGAAGCCGGAGCGGACAGGGGGGGGCTGAGCAGTTCTTC; clone size: many; J gene: TRBJ2-1; D gene: TRBD1; V gene: TRBV20-1
CDR3 protein: CAWTSDRLYTGELFF; CDR3 DNA: TGTGCCTGGACCTCGGACAGGTTGTACACCGGGGAGCTGTTTTTT; clone size: many; J gene: TRBJ2-2; D gene: TRBD1; V gene: TRBV30
CDR3 protein: CASSQDGQSTEAFF; CDR3 DNA: TGTGCCAGCAGCCAAGACGGACAGTCGACTGAAGCTTTCTTT; clone size: many; J gene: TRBJ1-1; D gene: .; V gene: TRBV3-1
CDR3 protein: CASSLNGGTDTQYF; CDR3 DNA: TGTGCCAGCAGCTTAAACGGAGGCACAGATACGCAGTATTTT; clone size: many; J gene: TRBJ2-3; D gene: .; V gene: TRBV11-2
CDR3 protein: CASSQGVGEQYF; CDR3 DNA: TGTGCCAGCAGTCAGGGGGTGGGCGAGCAGTACTTC; clone size: few; J gene: TRBJ2-7; D gene: TRBD1; V gene: TRBV6-1
CDR3 protein: CSGLAGGYQETQYF; CDR3 DNA: TGCAGTGGGTTAGCGGGAGGATACCAAGAGACCCAGTACTTC; clone size: many; J gene: TRBJ2-5; D gene: TRBD2; V gene: TRBV20-1
CDR3 protein: CASSGREGQPRHF; CDR3 DNA: TGTGCCAGCAGTGGAAGGGAAGGTCAGCCCCGGCATTTT; clone size: .; J gene: TRBJ1-5; D gene: .; V gene: TRBV2
CDR3 protein: CASSSQGYSNQPQHF; CDR3 DNA: TGTGCCAGCAGTTCACAGGGTTATAGCAATCAGCCCCAGCATTTT; clone size: many; J gene: TRBJ1-5; D gene: .; V gene: TRBV28
CDR3 protein: CASSYSSTSGLYNEQFF; CDR3 DNA: TGTGCCAGCAGTTATTCTTCGACTAGCGGACTCTACAATGAGCAGTTCTTC; clone size: many; J gene: TRBJ2-1; D gene: TRBD2; V gene: TRBV6-2/TRBV6-3
CDR3 protein: CASRDRDRGHHGYTF; CDR3 DNA: TGTGCCAGCAGGGACCGGGACAGGGGGCATCATGGCTACACCTTC; clone size: .; J gene: TRBJ1-2; D gene: TRBD1; V gene: TRBV6-1
CDR3 protein: CASSRGGGVNYGYTF; CDR3 DNA: TGTGCCAGCAGTAGAGGGGGCGGTGTAAACTATGGCTACACCTTC; clone size: many; J gene: TRBJ1-2; D gene: TRBD1; V gene: TRBV6-1
CDR3 protein: CASSIEGGLSAYNEQFF; CDR3 DNA: TGTGCCAGTAGTATAGAAGGGGGGCTTAGCGCCTACAATGAGCAGTTCTTC; clone size: many; J gene: TRBJ2-1; D gene: .; V gene: TRBV19
CDR3 protein: CASSVTSPPGGSTDTQYF; CDR3 DNA: TGTGCCAGCAGCGTCACTAGCCCGCCCGGCGGGAGCACAGATACGCAGTATTTT; clone size: few; J gene: TRBJ2-3; D gene: .; V gene: TRBV11-2
CDR3 protein: CASSQDPGTDTQYF; CDR3 DNA: TGTGCCAGCAGCCAAGACCCGGGGACAGATACGCAGTATTTT; clone size: few; J gene: TRBJ2-3; D gene: .; V gene: TRBV3-1